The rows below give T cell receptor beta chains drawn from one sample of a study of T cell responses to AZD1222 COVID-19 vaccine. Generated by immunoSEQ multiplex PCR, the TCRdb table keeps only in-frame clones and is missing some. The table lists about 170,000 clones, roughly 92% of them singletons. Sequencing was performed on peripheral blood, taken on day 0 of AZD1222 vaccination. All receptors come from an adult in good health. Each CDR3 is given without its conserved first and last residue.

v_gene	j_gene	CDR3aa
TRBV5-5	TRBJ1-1	ASSPDGGWGNTEAF
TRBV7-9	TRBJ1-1	ASSLGQGWTEAF
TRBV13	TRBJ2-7	ASSSPLAGEAYEQY
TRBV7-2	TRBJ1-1	ASSRRTGYTEAF
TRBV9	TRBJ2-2	ASSPGTVNTGELF
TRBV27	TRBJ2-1	ASSYDRGPANEQF
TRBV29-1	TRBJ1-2	SVGSVGGRGYT
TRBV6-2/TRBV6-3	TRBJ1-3	ASSQWDTRTGNTIY
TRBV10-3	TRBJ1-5	AISEAGGSNQPQH
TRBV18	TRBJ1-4	ASSPQARFATNEKLF
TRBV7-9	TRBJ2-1	ASSPSRQGSSYNEQF
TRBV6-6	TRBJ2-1	ASLGGYNEQF
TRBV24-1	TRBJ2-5	ATSVKGAQREETQY
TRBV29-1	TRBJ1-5	SASAGPNQPQH
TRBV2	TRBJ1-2	ASRQDSPRGGYT
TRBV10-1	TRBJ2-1	ASSISGGARDEQF
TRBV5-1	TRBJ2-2	ASSGGRGHRSGELF
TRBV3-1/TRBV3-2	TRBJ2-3	ASSQALYTDTQY
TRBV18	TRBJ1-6	ASSARDTVFSPLH
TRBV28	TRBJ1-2	ASSLKGQDYGYT
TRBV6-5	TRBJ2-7	ASSLMLHRPDEQY
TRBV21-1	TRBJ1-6	ASSKEPPGDTGCNSPLH
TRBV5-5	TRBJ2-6	ASSPSGLGANVLT
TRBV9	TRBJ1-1	ASSVAWNTEAF
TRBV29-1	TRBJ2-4	SVGEGRFQY
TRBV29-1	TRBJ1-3	SVETVSGNTIY
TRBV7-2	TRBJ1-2	ASSSMGQGEGYGYT
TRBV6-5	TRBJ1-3	ASSITGAVNTIY
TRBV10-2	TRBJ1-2	ASTPGSGGYT
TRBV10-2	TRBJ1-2	ATKGDGQGDYGYT
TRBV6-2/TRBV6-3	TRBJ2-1	ASSPLRVAGNEQF
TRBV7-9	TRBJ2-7	ASSQTVSYEQY
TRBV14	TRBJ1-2	ASSSPGGRGPYGYT
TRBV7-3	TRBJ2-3	ASSYQPWTGGTDTQY
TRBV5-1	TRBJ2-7	ASSSAGGSNEQY